The entry below describes one TCR beta chain. This sample stems from a study of blood T cell repertoires in COVID-19. On the study more broadly: The origin of the acute and convalescent COVID-19 samples was the United States, Italy and Spain. In each case, the material was cDNA or gDNA derived from T cells, B-cell-depleted T cells, or PBMCs.

Authors' processing steps: Counts of nucleated cells, estimated from reference gene primer amplification, were obtained. Repertoires were generated with immunoSEQ multiplex PCR, while TCRdb's copy carries only in-frame clones and drops some. The V and J calls and clone size come from that table; D and trimming were worked out from the DNA. The data show 200,000 to 300,000 clones, about 89% seen once. Sequencing used peripheral blood. The sequence derives from a woman aged 55-75 years who had recovered from COVID-19.

CDR3 DNA: TGTGCCAGCAGCACTGAGCGGGGGCCCACCTACGAGCAGTACTTC. Its protein is CASSTERGPTYEQYF. V usage is TRBV7-9 and J usage is TRBJ2-7, with 8 bases lining up with TRBD2. The CDR3 consists of 15 residues. Unmatched junction bases numbered 8, after V lost 5 bases and J lost 2 bases. Germline assignment: CDR1 SEHNR and CDR2 FQNEAQ (reference sequence).